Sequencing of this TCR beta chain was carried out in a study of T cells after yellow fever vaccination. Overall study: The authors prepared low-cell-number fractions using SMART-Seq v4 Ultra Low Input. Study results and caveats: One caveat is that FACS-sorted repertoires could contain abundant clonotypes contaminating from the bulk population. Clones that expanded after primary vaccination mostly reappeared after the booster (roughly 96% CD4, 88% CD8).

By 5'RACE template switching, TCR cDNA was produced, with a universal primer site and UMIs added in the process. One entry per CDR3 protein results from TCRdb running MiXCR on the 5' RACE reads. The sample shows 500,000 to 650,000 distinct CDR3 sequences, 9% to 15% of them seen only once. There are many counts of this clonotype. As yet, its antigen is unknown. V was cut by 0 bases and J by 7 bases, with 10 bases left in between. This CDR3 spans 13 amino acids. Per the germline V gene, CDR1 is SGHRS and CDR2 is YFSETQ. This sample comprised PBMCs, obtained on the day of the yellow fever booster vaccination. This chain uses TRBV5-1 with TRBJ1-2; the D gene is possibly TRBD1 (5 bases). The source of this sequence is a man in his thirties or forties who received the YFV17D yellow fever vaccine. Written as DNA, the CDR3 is TGCGCCAGCAGCTTGGCCGGGGGAGCTGGCTACACCTTC. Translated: CASSLAGGAGYTF.